The subject of this entry is one T cell receptor beta chain. Original analysis: Amplification of reference gene primers was used by the study to estimate nucleated cell counts. Here immunoSEQ multiplex PCR was the method, and the copy in TCRdb shows in-frame clones only, minus some. V, J and clone size are taken as reported in that table, and D and trimming were inferred from the DNA itself. The sample carries fewer than 40,000 clones, around nine tenths recorded once. This specimen belongs to a study of blood T cell repertoires in COVID-19. Turning to the study itself: COVID-19 samples, acute and convalescent, were from the United States, Italy and Spain. PBMCs, B-cell-depleted T cells, or T cells provided the cDNA or gDNA that made up the material.

The CDR3 extends over 12 amino acids. Germline CDR1 is SGHNT and CDR2 is YENEEA. V lost 3 bases, J lost 5 bases, and 6 bases lay in between. Input material: peripheral blood. V and J are TRBV11-3 and TRBJ2-3; possibly TRBD1 for D (6 bases). This clonotype originated in a woman aged 70-85 years with active COVID-19. CDR3 sequence (DNA): TGTGCCAGCAGCTTCAGGGGAGATACGCAGTATTTT. Its translation: CASSFRGDTQYF.